The entry below gives a single TCR beta chain sequence along with its context. These data originate in a study of blood T cell repertoires in COVID-19. Background on the study: The origin of the acute and convalescent COVID-19 samples was the United States, Italy and Spain. T cells, B-cell-depleted T cells, or PBMCs supplied cDNA or gDNA.

Within the 2 weeks before study entry, each person in the exposed group met a COVID-19 case. Libraries were prepared by immunoSEQ multiplex PCR; TCRdb keeps only in-frame clonotypes and omits some of them. The sample holds hundreds of thousands of clones; 85% are singletons and the top ten take around 2%. The sample consisted of PBMCs or T cells enriched from blood (not recorded which). This TCR derives from a woman aged 25 to 45 who had been exposed to COVID-19.

The CDR3 spells CASSLTTGERSPLHF. For the CDR3, the DNA is TGCGCCAGCAGCCTAACGACAGGGGAGAGATCACCCCTCCACTTT. This rearrangement joins TRBV5-1 to TRBJ1-6; 8 bases agree with TRBD1. CDR1 is SGHRS and CDR2 is YFSETQ in the germline V gene. This CDR3 spans 15 amino acids. Trimming took 4 bases from V and 10 from J; bases not matched to a gene: 10.